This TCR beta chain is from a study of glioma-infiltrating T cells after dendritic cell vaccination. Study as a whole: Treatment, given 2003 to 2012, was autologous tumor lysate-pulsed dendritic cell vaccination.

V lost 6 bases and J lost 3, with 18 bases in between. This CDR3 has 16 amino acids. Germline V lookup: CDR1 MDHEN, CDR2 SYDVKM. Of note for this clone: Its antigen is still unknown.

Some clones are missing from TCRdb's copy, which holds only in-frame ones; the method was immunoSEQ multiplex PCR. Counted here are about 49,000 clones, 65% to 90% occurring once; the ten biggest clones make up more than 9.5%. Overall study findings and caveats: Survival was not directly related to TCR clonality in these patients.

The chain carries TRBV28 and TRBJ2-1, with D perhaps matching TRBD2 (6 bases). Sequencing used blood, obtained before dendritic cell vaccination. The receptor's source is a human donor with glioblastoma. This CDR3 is CASRGPLAADYNEQFF. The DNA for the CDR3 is TGTGCCAGCAGGGGACCGTTAGCGGCCGACTACAATGAGCAGTTCTTC.